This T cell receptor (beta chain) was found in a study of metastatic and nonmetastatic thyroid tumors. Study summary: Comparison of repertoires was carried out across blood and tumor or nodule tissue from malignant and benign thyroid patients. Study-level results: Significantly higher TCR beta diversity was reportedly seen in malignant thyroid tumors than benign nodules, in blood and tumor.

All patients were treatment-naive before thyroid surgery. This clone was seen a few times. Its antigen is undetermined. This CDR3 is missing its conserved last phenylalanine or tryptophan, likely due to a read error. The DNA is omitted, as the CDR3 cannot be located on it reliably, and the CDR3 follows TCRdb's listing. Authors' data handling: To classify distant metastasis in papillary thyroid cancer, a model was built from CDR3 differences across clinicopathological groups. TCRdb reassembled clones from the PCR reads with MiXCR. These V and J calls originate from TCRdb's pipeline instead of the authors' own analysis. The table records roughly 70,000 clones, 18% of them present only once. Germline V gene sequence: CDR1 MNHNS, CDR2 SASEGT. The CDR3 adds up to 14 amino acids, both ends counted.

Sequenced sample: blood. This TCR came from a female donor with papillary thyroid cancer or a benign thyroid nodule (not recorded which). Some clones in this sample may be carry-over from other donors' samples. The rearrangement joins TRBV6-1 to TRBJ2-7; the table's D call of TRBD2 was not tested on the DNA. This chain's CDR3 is CASRRDSSSYEHYL.